The 22 T cell receptor beta chains listed next were all sequenced from one sample in a study of glioma-infiltrating T cells. The iRepertoire nested amplicon-rescue multiplex PCR amplified TCR alpha and beta CDR3s from RNA. In TCRdb, the multiplex PCR reads were re-called with MiXCR into one record per CDR3 protein. The sample lists 100,000 to 150,000 distinct CDR3 sequences, around 23% occurring once. What was sequenced was glioma tissue, nonneoplastic brain tissue, or PBMCs (not recorded which). The origin of the receptors is a human donor with low-grade glioma or glioblastoma, undergoing nonglioma brain surgery, or in good health (not recorded which).

At least ten counts were recorded for this clonotype. The rearrangement uses TRBV27 and TRBJ2-3; D is unclear. CDR1 and CDR2 from the germline V gene are MNHEY and SMNVEV (reference sequence). The CDR3 consists of 12 residues. Trimming cost V 4 bases and J 6 bases, with 8 bases left between them. The CDR3 spells CASSSGRDTQYF. The CDR3 DNA reads as TGTGCCAGCAGTTCCGGGCGGGATACGCAGTATTTT.

This clonotype was detected ten times or more. The chain couples TRBV6-2 or TRBV6-3 to TRBJ2-1; D unresolved. The length of the CDR3 is 14 residues. V lost 2 bases to trimming and J lost 8 bases, with 13 bases between them. The germline gives CDR1 MNHEY, CDR2 SVGEGT. CDR3 residues: CASSYGRYTHEQFF. Here the CDR3 DNA reads TGTGCCAGCAGTTACGGAAGGTATACCCATGAGCAGTTCTTC.

Remarks on this clonotype: At one of its ends the junction is not consistent with the germline gene, which may arise from a read error. This CDR3 is CASRRTGTGGYNEQSF. The CDR3 bases are TGTGCCAGTAGAAGGACCGGGACAGGGGGCTACAATGAGCAGTCCTTC. The rearrangement joins TRBV19 to TRBJ2-1; the match to TRBD1 covers 12 bases. CDR3 length: 16 amino acids. The germline V gene encodes CDR1 LNHDA and CDR2 SQIVND (reference sequence). The full variable domain, completed using reference TRBV19 and TRBJ2-1, is DGGITQSPKYLFRKEGQNVTLSCEQNLNHDAMYWYRQDPGQGLRLIYYSQIVNDFQKGDIAEGYSVSREKKESFPLTVTSAQKNPTAFYLCASRRTGTGGYNEQSFGPGTRLTVL.

V is TRBV18 and J is TRBJ1-3; D is uncertain. Trimming removed 3 bases at V and 0 bases at J, with 15 bases between. The CDR3 covers 17 residues. Germline V lookup: CDR1 KGHSH, CDR2 LQKENI. CDR3 nucleotide sequence: TGTGCCAGCTCACCGAGCTCTGGACGCAGCTCTGGAAACACCATATATTTT. Protein sequence: CASSPSSGRSSGNTIYF.

This clonotype was recorded many times. The V call is TRBV7-3, the J call TRBJ1-5; D might be TRBD1 (5 bases). Germline-derived CDR1 and CDR2 are SGHTA and FQGTGA. Trimming took off 4 bases at V and 2 bases at J, with 12 bases between the two ends. This CDR3 is 15 amino acids long. The DNA for the CDR3 is TGTGCCAGCAGCTCGGGACCTTCTGGCAATCAGCCCCAGCATTTT. This encodes CASSSGPSGNQPQHF.

In nucleotides, the CDR3 is TGTGCCAGCAGGGGGCGGACAGGGGGCTCTGGGGCCAACGTCCTGACTTTC. Encoded protein: CASRGRTGGSGANVLTF. This chain joins TRBV12-3 or TRBV12-4 and TRBJ2-6; TRBD1 aligns across 10 bases. The trim removed 6 bases at V and 0 bases at J, leaving 5 bases unmatched. This CDR3 spans 17 amino acids.

This clonotype showed up many times. CDR3 in DNA: TGTGCCAGCAGCTCGGGACAGGGTTTGCCCCAGCATTTT. This encodes CASSSGQGLPQHF. The genes are TRBV7-2 and TRBJ1-5, with 9 bases aligning to TRBD1. Germline CDR1 is SGHTA and CDR2 is FQGNSA. CDR3 length: 13 residues. Trimming at V came to 4 bases and at J to 9 bases, leaving 4 bases not matched to a gene.

There are many counts of this clonotype. The chain combines TRBV2 with TRBJ1-6, with D perhaps matching TRBD1 (6 bases). With 10 bases removed from V and 7 bases from J, the gap between germline ends came to 20 bases. The germline V gene encodes CDR1 SNHLY and CDR2 FYNNEI. CDR3 length equals 15 residues. The CDR3 nucleotides are TGTGCCAACAGAAGAGAGGGACACCAAAATTCACCCCTCCACTTT. Its translation: CANRREGHQNSPLHF.

This clonotype was counted a few times. The V call is TRBV29-1, the J call TRBJ2-1; D uncertain. In germline, CDR1 is SQVTM, CDR2 ANQGSEA. V lost 5 bases and J lost 5, with 10 bases in between. The CDR3 has 12 amino acids. The CDR3 bases are TGCAGCGTTCGTTTGGGCGACAATGAGCAGTTCTTC. Its protein product is CSVRLGDNEQFF.

As for this clonotype: A much larger clone lies a single base off, so this may be a read error. J is TRBJ2-3 and V is TRBV30; D gene unclear. V lost 5 bases and J 4 bases, leaving 10 bases between the germline ends. CDR1 and CDR2 (germline): GTSNPN, SVGIG (reference sequence). This CDR3 has 12 amino acids. CDR3 sequence: CAWSVGADTQYF. As DNA, the CDR3 is TGTGCCTGGTCAGTGGGCGCAGATACGCAGTATTTT. The full variable domain, with the rest looked up from reference TRBV30 and TRBJ2-3, is SQTIHQWPATLVQPVGSPLSLECTVEGTSNPNLYWYRQAAGRGLQLLFYSVGIGQISSEVPQNLSASRPQDRQFILSSKKLLLSDSGFYLCAWSVGADTQYFGPGTRLTVL.

The chain links TRBV5-1 to TRBJ2-1; unclear D gene. The germline CDR1 and CDR2 sequences are SGHRS and YFSETQ. CDR3 length equals 15 residues. V shed 0 bases and J shed 4 bases, with 11 bases lying between them. CDR3 amino acids: CASSLGYGPYNEQFF. CDR3 DNA: TGCGCCAGCAGCTTGGGCTATGGTCCTTACAATGAGCAGTTCTTC. The full variable domain, its missing parts supplied by reference TRBV5-1 and TRBJ2-1, is KAGVTQTPRYLIKTRGQQVTLSCSPISGHRSVSWYQQTPGQGLQFLFEYFSETQRNKGNFPGRFSGRQFSNSRSEMNVSTLELGDSALYLCASSLGYGPYNEQFFGPGTRLTVL.

The sample holds a few counts of this clonotype. The chain combines TRBV12-3 or TRBV12-4 with TRBJ1-1; TRBD1 might be the D (6 bases). The V gene lost 3 bases and the J gene lost 3 bases, with 8 bases spanning the gap. The CDR3 is 13 residues long. The chain's CDR3 is CASSFGTYTEAFF. CDR3 nucleotide sequence: TGTGCCAGCAGTTTTGGGACATACACTGAAGCTTTCTTT.

The J gene is TRBJ2-1, the V gene TRBV29-1, with 7 bases lining up with TRBD1. This CDR3 has 13 amino acids. J lost 4 bases, V lost 7 bases, and 7 bases had no gene match. The germline CDR1 and CDR2 sequences are SQVTM and ANQGSEA. CDR3 nucleotide sequence: TGCAGCGCTACAGGGGTGAGGTACAATGAGCAGTTCTTC. Translation gives CSATGVRYNEQFF.

Ten or more counts support this clonotype. The chain combines TRBV11-2 with TRBJ2-1; D ambiguous. Trimming removed 7 bases at V and 10 bases at J, with 11 bases between. This CDR3 region has 11 residues. From germline, CDR1 is SGHAT and CDR2 FQNNGV. The CDR3 region has the DNA TGTGCCAGCACCCCCGCCCAAGAGCAGTTCTTC. It encodes CASTPAQEQFF.

As to this clonotype: A much larger clonotype is one base distant, so this may be a read error. This chain links TRBV12-3 or TRBV12-4 with TRBJ2-1; D gene ambiguous. The CDR3 covers 13 residues. V shed 2 bases and J shed 7 bases, with 9 bases lying between them. CDR3 nucleotide sequence: TGTGCCAGCAGTTTATGGTACGGGAATGAGCAGTTCTTC. Its protein product is CASSLWYGNEQFF.

This clonotype came up many times. The chain joins TRBV28 to TRBJ2-1; 8 positions agree with TRBD2. Looked up from germline, CDR1 is MDHEN and CDR2 is SYDVKM. This CDR3 comprises 16 residues. With V trimmed by 9 bases and J by 5 bases, 15 bases remained unmatched. The CDR3 here is CASRELPGTSNNEQFF. In DNA form, the CDR3 reads TGTGCCAGTAGAGAACTTCCCGGGACTAGTAACAATGAGCAGTTCTTC. Together with reference TRBV28 and TRBJ2-1, the CDR3 gives the full variable domain: DVKVTQSSRYLVKRTGEKVFLECVQDMDHENMFWYRQDPGLGLRLIYFSYDVKMKEKGDIPEGYSVSREKKERFSLILESASTNQTSMYLCASRELPGTSNNEQFFGPGTRLTVL.

The chain carries TRBV7-9 and TRBJ2-1; TRBD2 aligns across 8 bases. Germline lookup yields CDR1 SEHNR and CDR2 FQNEAQ (reference sequence). This CDR3 contains 16 residues. J was trimmed by 1 base and V by 1 base; bases with no gene match: 3. For the CDR3, the DNA is TGTGCCAGCAGCTTAGTACTAGCGGAGTCCTACAATGAGCAGTTCTTC. It is translated as CASSLVLAESYNEQFF.

Many counts were recorded for this clonotype. The chain combines TRBV6-6 with TRBJ2-1; no reliable D call. From germline, CDR1 is MNHNY and CDR2 SVGAGI (reference sequence). The CDR3 covers 15 residues. Trimming stripped 2 bases from V and 0 bases from J, with 8 bases between. Here the CDR3 reads CASSYQRSSYNEQFF. DNA of the CDR3: TGTGCCAGCAGTTACCAGCGAAGCTCCTACAATGAGCAGTTCTTC.

This clonotype was found many times. V usage is TRBV2 and J usage is TRBJ2-3, with a tentative D call TRBD2 (5 bases). V gave up 4 bases and J gave up 0 bases, with 8 bases separating them. Germline assignment: CDR1 SNHLY and CDR2 FYNNEI. The CDR3 runs to 14 residues. This CDR3 reads CASSVRRSTDTQYF. CDR3 nucleotides: TGTGCCAGCAGTGTTCGGAGGAGCACAGATACGCAGTATTTT.

This clonotype was picked up many times. The V call is TRBV5-1, the J call TRBJ2-3; no clear D gene. The CDR3 length is 15 residues. Germline V gene lookup returns CDR1 SGHRS and CDR2 YFSETQ. The ends were cut back, 4 bases at V and 2 bases at J, with 14 bases in the middle. DNA of the CDR3: TGCGCCAGCAGCGTGGTTATGGGGATCACAGATACGCAGTATTTT. This sequence encodes CASSVVMGITDTQYF.

This clonotype was recorded at least ten times. Germline is not matched at one junction end, which may reflect a read error. The CDR3 nucleotides are TGTGCCGGCAGTGTTGGGACAACAAGCCAGTTCTTC. Its protein is CAGSVGTTSQFF. V and J are TRBV27 and TRBJ2-1, with a possible D match to TRBD1 (6 bases). The CDR3 covers 12 residues. Germline CDR1 reads MNHEY; CDR2 reads SMNVEV (reference sequence).

This clonotype was seen repeatedly, ten times or more. The V and J genes are TRBV7-9 and TRBJ1-5; D not certain. Germline loops: CDR1 SEHNR, CDR2 FQNEAQ (reference sequence). The CDR3 runs 14 residues. V dropped 0 bases and J dropped 4 bases, with 7 bases sitting between them. The CDR3 reads CASSLASENQPQHF. The CDR3 nucleotides are TGTGCCAGCAGCTTAGCTTCGGAAAATCAGCCCCAGCATTTT.